The 8 T cell receptor beta chains given below trace back to one sample, sequenced in a study of CD8+CD57+ T cells in acquired aplastic anemia. Genomic DNA, serving as template, underwent TCR beta VDJ and CDR3 profiling. TCRdb re-called the reads through MiXCR, storing one row per CDR3 protein. The repertoire includes 190,000 or so distinct CDR3 sequences, less than 60% of them detected once, and roughly 1.8% sits in the top ten. Patients picked for sequencing had shown CD8+CD57+ cell expansion detected by flow cytometry. Sequencing was done on a sample of sorted CD4+, CD8+, or CD8+CD57+ T cells (not recorded which) from PBMCs. These receptors were obtained from a human donor with aplastic anemia.

The rearrangement joins TRBV6-1 to TRBJ1-3; 7 nucleotides match TRBD1. Looked up from germline, CDR1 is MNHNS and CDR2 is SASEGT. The CDR3 length is 15 residues. After removal of 6 bases from V and 1 base from J, the junction contained 6 bases not matched to a gene. CDR3 bases: TGTGCCAGCAGCGCGGACAGGTCTTCTGGAAACACCATATATTTT. Translating gives CASSADRSSGNTIYF.

The CDR3 here is CASSLEGQEGEKLFF. CDR3 DNA sequence: TGTGCCAGCAGCTTGGAGGGGCAGGAGGGCGAAAAACTGTTTTTT. The chain recombines TRBV5-4 with TRBJ1-4; possible D gene TRBD1, 5 bases. The germline CDR1 and CDR2 sequences are SGHNT and YYREEE (reference sequence). The CDR3 extends over 15 amino acids. Trimming removed 0 bases from V and 8 bases from J, with 14 bases in between. The full variable domain, in which reference TRBV5-4 and TRBJ1-4 provide the parts outside the CDR3, is ETGVTQSPTHLIKTRGQQVTLRCSSQSGHNTVSWYQQALGQGPQFIFQYYREEENGRGNFPPRFSGLQFPNYSSELNVNALELDDSALYLCASSLEGQEGEKLFFGSGTQLSVL.

This clonotype showed up many times. The rearrangement uses TRBV29-1 and TRBJ2-3, with unresolved D. The germline CDR1 and CDR2 sequences are SQVTM and ANQGSEA. The CDR3 sequence is 12 residues long. Trimming shortened V by 4 bases and J by 0 bases, and 5 bases separated the two germline ends. The CDR3 sequence: CSVGRSTDTQYF. The CDR3 nucleotides are TGCAGCGTTGGGAGAAGCACAGATACGCAGTATTTT.

This clonotype was recorded many times. The chain combines TRBV19 with TRBJ1-4; D gene ambiguous. Germline V gene lookup returns CDR1 LNHDA and CDR2 SQIVND (reference sequence). The CDR3 is 17 residues long. V shed 2 bases and J shed 0 bases, with 13 bases lying between them. CDR3 protein: CASSITRNRATNEKLFF. The CDR3 DNA reads TGTGCCAGTAGTATAACCAGAAACCGTGCAACTAATGAAAAACTGTTTTTT.

V gene TRBV19 combines with J gene TRBJ1-6; D unresolved. The ends were cut back, 5 bases at V and 7 bases at J, with 6 bases in the middle. The CDR3 runs 12 residues. The germline gives CDR1 LNHDA, CDR2 SQIVND (reference sequence). The CDR3 DNA sequence: TGTGCCAGTAGTGAGGGAAATTCACCCCTCCACTTT. Translated, it gives CASSEGNSPLHF.

CDR3 loop: CSANRGRDTGELFF. CDR3 sequence (DNA): TGCAGCGCCAACAGGGGGCGCGACACCGGGGAGCTGTTTTTT. The chain uses TRBV29-1 and TRBJ2-2, with 9 bases that match TRBD1. Trimming at V came to 7 bases and at J to 3 bases, leaving 6 bases not matched to a gene. CDR3 length: 14 residues. Germline V CDR1 and CDR2: SQVTM, ANQGSEA.

This clonotype was observed at least ten times. V and J are TRBV25-1 and TRBJ1-1, with D tentatively TRBD1 (5 bases). This CDR3 is 15 amino acids long. CDR1 and CDR2 from the germline V gene are MGHDK and SYGVNS. V lost 5 bases, J lost 5 bases, and 18 bases lay in between. The CDR3 sequence is CASSPVGQGETEAFF. The CDR3, as DNA: TGTGCCAGCAGTCCCGTGGGCCAGGGTGAAACTGAAGCTTTCTTT. The whole variable domain, filled in from reference TRBV25-1 and TRBJ1-1, reads EADIYQTPRYLVIGTGKKITLECSQTMGHDKMYWYQQDPGMELHLIHYSYGVNSTEKGDLSSESTVSRIRTEHFPLTLESARPSHTSQYLCASSPVGQGETEAFFGQGTRLTVV.

The chain is built from TRBV7-2 and TRBJ1-6, with TRBD1 as a possible D gene (6 bases). Trimming removed 1 base from V and 11 bases from J, with 12 bases in between. In germline, CDR1 is SGHTA, CDR2 FQGNSA. CDR3 length equals 14 residues. CDR3 bases: TGTGCCAGCAGCTTAGGGGACACCTGGGCACCCCTCCACTTT. It specifies CASSLGDTWAPLHF.